Here is one TCR beta chain with its context. Its antigen is still unknown. This record belongs to a study of siplizumab effects on memory and regulatory T cells. Cells of the mixed lymphocyte reaction were cocultured at 37 degrees C for five to seven days. Libraries were prepared by immunoSEQ multiplex PCR; TCRdb keeps only in-frame clonotypes and omits some of them. The sample has fewer than 11,000 clones; about 46% are singletons. The source is a human donor in good health; the cells came from an allogeneic mixed lymphocyte reaction. The sequencing input was CFSE-low (dividing) CD8+ T cells sorted from an allogeneic mixed lymphocyte reaction.

The CDR3 DNA is TGTGCCAGCAGTAGCTCCTACGAGCAGTACTTC. This gives the protein CASSSSYEQYF. The chain recombines TRBV9 with TRBJ2-7; D remains unclear. Trimming cost V 5 bases and J 0 bases, with 3 bases left between them. Germline V gene sequence: CDR1 SGDLS, CDR2 YYNGEE. The CDR3 totals 11 residues.